One and the same sample provided the 32 T cell receptor beta chains below, sequenced in a study of shared clonotypes between healthy human individuals. The table came from immunoSEQ multiplex PCR; TCRdb's copy has only in-frame clones and leaves some out. The sample includes about a million clones, approximately 76% seen only once; the top ten take over 1.3%. Sequenced: memory CD4+ T cells sorted from blood. The subset was: CD45RA-negative fraction. The receptor set was obtained from a young man in good health.

This clone was seen once. The rearrangement joins TRBV7-9 to TRBJ2-7; unclear D gene. Germline V gene data show CDR1 as SEHNR and CDR2 as FQNEAQ (reference sequence). The ends were cut back, 1 base at V and 3 bases at J, with 10 bases in the middle. The CDR3 consists of 14 residues. CDR3 DNA sequence: TGTGCCAGCAGCTTAGGGACGGCCAACTACGAGCAGTACTTC. Encoded protein: CASSLGTANYEQYF.

This clone was seen a single time. The chain couples TRBV5-4 to TRBJ2-7; tentatively, D is TRBD2 (7 bases). This CDR3 has 15 amino acids. Trimming pared 4 bases from V and 0 bases from J, leaving 14 bases between. CDR1 SGHNT and CDR2 YYREEE come from the germline V gene (reference sequence). CDR3 nucleotide sequence: TGTGCCAGCAGCCCCCGGGGGGCGAACTCCTACGAGCAGTACTTC. Amino acid sequence: CASSPRGANSYEQYF.

In this sample, this clone turned up once. The rearrangement links TRBV5-4 to TRBJ2-5; 8 bases match TRBD2. Trimming cost V 4 bases and J 1 base; bases outside gene matches: 9. This CDR3 is 16 amino acids long. CDR1 is SGHNT, CDR2 YYREEE, per germline (reference sequence). Written as DNA, the CDR3 is TGTGCCAGCAGCGCAGCGGGGGCTAGGGCCCAAGAGACCCAGTACTTC. It is translated as CASSAAGARAQETQYF. Complete variable domain (other parts from reference TRBV5-4 and TRBJ2-5): ETGVTQSPTHLIKTRGQQVTLRCSSQSGHNTVSWYQQALGQGPQFIFQYYREEENGRGNFPPRFSGLQFPNYSSELNVNALELDDSALYLCASSAAGARAQETQYFGPGTRLLVL.

The V call is TRBV5-1, the J call TRBJ2-3; 8 nucleotides match TRBD2. Per the germline V gene, CDR1 is SGHRS and CDR2 is YFSETQ. The CDR3 sequence is 16 residues long. The ends lost 4 bases at V and 0 bases at J; junction bases unmatched: 7. The CDR3 loop reads CASSQVAGTSTDTQYF. The CDR3 DNA reads TGCGCCAGCAGCCAGGTAGCGGGAACTAGCACAGATACGCAGTATTTT.

This clone was seen a single time. The chain is built from TRBV28 and TRBJ1-6; 8 bases map to TRBD1. CDR1 and CDR2 (germline): MDHEN, SYDVKM. This CDR3 has 15 residues. J gave up 7 bases and V 7 bases, and 9 bases lay outside the gene matches. The CDR3 loop reads CASTTGQATNSPLHF. DNA for the CDR3: TGTGCCAGCACTACGGGACAGGCTACGAATTCACCCCTCCACTTT.

This rearrangement joins TRBV28 to TRBJ2-3; D not resolved. V was shortened by 4 bases and J by 6 bases, with 11 bases between the two germline ends. The CDR3 contains 13 residues. Germline lookup yields CDR1 MDHEN and CDR2 SYDVKM. CDR3 region: CASSSPFSDTQYF. CDR3 nucleotides: TGTGCCAGCAGTTCCCCGTTCAGCGATACGCAGTATTTT.

Here the CDR3 DNA reads TGTGCCTGGAGTTCCGCGAGGAGTGAAAAACTGTTTTTT. As protein: CAWSSARSEKLFF. The V and J genes are TRBV30 and TRBJ1-4; D uncertain. Per germline, CDR1 GTSNPN and CDR2 SVGIG (reference sequence). V was shortened by 2 bases and J by 7 bases, with 11 bases between the two germline ends. The length of the CDR3 is 13 residues.

This chain links TRBV14 with TRBJ2-5; 8 bases map to TRBD2. The germline V gene encodes CDR1 SGHDN and CDR2 FVKESK. The length of the CDR3 is 19 residues. Unmatched junction bases numbered 16, after V lost 0 bases and J lost 4 bases. The CDR3 sequence is CASSQDPPFGLAEGETQYF. The CDR3 DNA follows: TGTGCCAGCAGCCAAGATCCCCCTTTTGGACTAGCCGAGGGAGAGACCCAGTACTTC. The full variable domain, with the rest looked up from reference TRBV14 and TRBJ2-5, is EAGVTQFPSHSVIEKGQTVTLRCDPISGHDNLYWYRRVMGKEIKFLLHFVKESKQDESGMPNNRFLAERTGGTYSTLKVQPAELEDSGVYFCASSQDPPFGLAEGETQYFGPGTRLLVL.

The genes are TRBV7-2 and TRBJ2-7; D perhaps matches TRBD2 (5 bases). V was cut by 5 bases and J by 4 bases, with 21 bases left in between. Germline assignment: CDR1 SGHTA and CDR2 FQGNSA. The CDR3 is 16 amino acids. CDR3 DNA: TGTGCCAGCAGCCCTACTGCTAGCCCTACCTTTTACGAGCAGTACTTC. It yields the protein CASSPTASPTFYEQYF.

This clone showed up just once. The V call is TRBV6-6, the J call TRBJ1-1; D not resolved. There are 11 residues in the CDR3. Germline CDR1 MNHNY, CDR2 SVGAGI (reference sequence). Deletions cut 7 bases from V and 3 bases from J, with 6 bases between. The CDR3 DNA reads TGTGCCAGCAATGGAGACACTGAAGCTTTCTTT. Protein product: CASNGDTEAFF.

About this clone: The same CDR3 is also encoded by other DNA sequences in this sample. The chain employs TRBV5-6 and TRBJ2-5, with 10 bases identical to TRBD2. The CDR3 is made up of 14 amino acids. The junction had 5 bases not matched to a gene; V was cut back by 4 bases and J by 5 bases. The germline V gene has CDR1 SGHDT and CDR2 YYEEEE. CDR3 DNA sequence: TGTGCCAGCAGCCTAGGACTAGCGGTGGAGACCCAGTACTTC. As protein: CASSLGLAVETQYF.

The rearrangement links TRBV30 to TRBJ1-6; 8 bases align to TRBD1. J lost 14 bases, V lost 7 bases, and 13 bases had no gene match. This CDR3 region has 13 residues. Germline V gives CDR1 GTSNPN, CDR2 SVGIG (reference sequence). CDR3 in DNA: TGTGCCTCGGAAGACAGGGGACGGTCATCCCTCCACTTT. As protein: CASEDRGRSSLHF. The full variable domain, completed using reference TRBV30 and TRBJ1-6, is SQTIHQWPATLVQPVGSPLSLECTVEGTSNPNLYWYRQAAGRGLQLLFYSVGIGQISSEVPQNLSASRPQDRQFILSSKKLLLSDSGFYLCASEDRGRSSLHFGNGTRLTVT.

This clone appeared many times. CDR3 protein: CSVVQETQYF. The CDR3 bases are TGCAGCGTTGTCCAAGAGACCCAGTACTTC. The chain has TRBV29-1 and TRBJ2-5; D ambiguous. The CDR3 spans 10 residues. V was clipped by 4 bases and J by 1 base, with 1 base between them. Germline loops: CDR1 SQVTM, CDR2 ANQGSEA.

The chain combines TRBV7-2 with TRBJ2-7, with 8 bases matching TRBD1. The V and J ends lost 1 base and 3 bases, in that order; junction bases with no gene match: 5. This CDR3 is built from 15 residues. Germline CDR1 and CDR2: SGHTA and FQGNSA. CDR3 DNA sequence: TGTGCCAGCAGCTTAGGGAGACAGGGGCGCTACGAGCAGTACTTC. Its translation: CASSLGRQGRYEQYF.

This chain uses TRBV27 with TRBJ2-7; 12 bases match TRBD2. Germline V gene sequence: CDR1 MNHEY, CDR2 SMNVEV (reference sequence). With V trimmed by 5 bases and J by 2 bases, 4 bases remained unmatched. The CDR3 sequence is 15 residues long. This chain's CDR3 is CASSDRTSGTYEQYF. The CDR3 bases are TGTGCCAGCAGTGACCGGACTAGCGGGACCTACGAGCAGTACTTC.

The gene calls are TRBV12-5 and TRBJ2-1, with D possibly matching TRBD1 (6 bases). Germline V gene lookup returns CDR1 LGHNT and CDR2 FRNRAP. Trimming removed 7 bases from V and 0 bases from J, with 10 bases in between. The CDR3 is 14 amino acids. For the CDR3, the DNA is TGTGCTAGTGTACAAGGGGGCTCCTACAATGAGCAGTTCTTC. Its protein is CASVQGGSYNEQFF.

The rearrangement joins TRBV11-2 to TRBJ1-1, with a weak D call TRBD1 (6 bases). Looked up from germline, CDR1 is SGHAT and CDR2 is FQNNGV. The CDR3 sequence is 14 residues long. V dropped 8 bases and J dropped 0 bases, with 13 bases sitting between them. The CDR3 region has the DNA TGTGCCAGCCGGGACATCTCGATGAACACTGAAGCTTTCTTT. Translation gives CASRDISMNTEAFF.

The chain recombines TRBV10-3 with TRBJ1-6; 7 bases map to TRBD1. The CDR3 consists of 14 residues. The germline V gene encodes CDR1 ENHRY and CDR2 SYGVKD. The J segment lost 6 bases and the V segment lost 10 bases, leaving 9 bases of the junction unmatched. Here the CDR3 DNA reads TGTGCCACCCGACAGGGTTTAGGTAATTCACCCCTCCACTTT. It specifies CATRQGLGNSPLHF.

The rearrangement links TRBV7-9 to TRBJ1-2, with TRBD1 as a possible D gene (6 bases). The V gene lost 4 bases and the J gene lost 8 bases, with 11 bases spanning the gap. There are 12 residues in the CDR3. CDR1 is SEHNR and CDR2 is FQNEAQ in the germline V gene (reference sequence). The CDR3 sequence is CASSSGQLGYTF. The DNA of the CDR3 is TGTGCCAGCAGCTCCGGACAGTTGGGCTACACCTTC.

The chain couples TRBV9 to TRBJ2-1; 7 bases fit TRBD2. The germline V gene encodes CDR1 SGDLS and CDR2 YYNGEE. The CDR3 loop spans 16 amino acids. The ends lost 0 bases at V and 7 bases at J; junction bases unmatched: 10. CDR3 region: CASSVGPAGSKNEQFF. Here the CDR3 DNA reads TGTGCCAGCAGCGTAGGGCCAGCGGGGTCGAAAAATGAGCAGTTCTTC.

About this clone: The junction differs from germline at one of its ends, possibly a read error. The chain employs TRBV11-2 and TRBJ1-2; 10 bases line up with TRBD1. Germline V gene lookup returns CDR1 SGHAT and CDR2 FQNNGV. The CDR3 spans 15 residues. The CDR3 loop is CASTLDPGTGAGYTF. The CDR3 region has the DNA TGTGCCAGCACCTTAGATCCCGGGACAGGGGCCGGCTACACCTTC.

The table lists this clone with a count of one. J is TRBJ2-3 and V is TRBV4-2; a weak D match, TRBD2 (5 bases). The V end was cut by 0 bases, the J end by 4 bases, with 11 bases between. The germline CDR1 and CDR2 sequences are LGHNA and YNFKEQ. This CDR3 region has 15 residues. The DNA for the CDR3 is TGTGCCAGCAGCCAAGATTCCCTCGGGGCAGATACGCAGTATTTT. It specifies CASSQDSLGADTQYF.

This chain links TRBV6-1 with TRBJ2-5, with D possibly being TRBD1 (5 bases). Germline CDR1 is MNHNS and CDR2 is SASEGT. Trimming removed 6 bases from V and 3 bases from J, with 14 bases in between. The CDR3 is 14 amino acids. This CDR3 reads CASSVMTREETQYF. The CDR3 DNA is TGTGCCAGCAGCGTAATGACCAGGGAAGAGACCCAGTACTTC.

The chain employs TRBV2 and TRBJ2-2, with D perhaps assigned TRBD1 or TRBD2 (5 bases each). Trimming removed 7 bases at V and 8 bases at J, with 20 bases between. Germline loops: CDR1 SNHLY, CDR2 FYNNEI. The CDR3 has 15 amino acids. This CDR3 is CASTLWGRLGGELFF. CDR3 sequence (DNA): TGTGCCAGCACCCTTTGGGGACGCCTAGGGGGGGAGCTGTTTTTT.

This chain links TRBV11-2 with TRBJ2-7, with 7 nucleotides matching TRBD1. V was clipped by 7 bases and J by 2 bases; unmatched bases: 11. This CDR3 has 15 residues. Germline CDR1 and CDR2: SGHAT and FQNNGV. The CDR3 here is CASTPGSQGAYEQYF. The CDR3 bases are TGTGCCAGCACCCCTGGTTCGCAGGGGGCCTACGAGCAGTACTTC. Combining the CDR3 with reference TRBV11-2 and TRBJ2-7 gives the whole variable domain EAGVAQSPRYKIIEKRQSVAFWCNPISGHATLYWYQQILGQGPKLLIQFQNNGVVDDSQLPKDRFSAERLKGVDSTLKIQPAKLEDSAVYLCASTPGSQGAYEQYFGPGTRLTVT.

The CDR3 region is CASRQTDRVSTDTQYF. CDR3 coding DNA: TGTGCCAGCAGGCAAACCGACAGGGTCTCCACAGATACGCAGTATTTT. The V call is TRBV28, the J call TRBJ2-3; 7 bases line up with TRBD1. The CDR3 extends over 16 amino acids. V was clipped by 6 bases and J by 2 bases; unmatched bases: 11. Germline V gene data show CDR1 as MDHEN and CDR2 as SYDVKM.

V and J are TRBV10-3 and TRBJ2-7; D is perhaps TRBD2 (5 bases). Between the trimmed V and J ends, which lost 0 bases and 2 bases, there was a span of 11 bases. The CDR3 extends over 15 amino acids. Germline CDR1 and CDR2: ENHRY and SYGVKD. The CDR3, as DNA: TGTGCCATCAGTGAGTCGAGGGCCCTGACCTACGAGCAGTACTTC. Translating it yields CAISESRALTYEQYF.

For the CDR3, the DNA is TGTGCCAGCAGAAAACAGGGGGCGGGTCACGAGCAGTACTTC. It encodes CASRKQGAGHEQYF. The chain is built from TRBV27 and TRBJ2-7; 9 bases map to TRBD1. Germline V gives CDR1 MNHEY, CDR2 SMNVEV (reference sequence). The CDR3 length is 14 residues. Trimming at V came to 6 bases and at J to 5 bases, leaving 8 bases not matched to a gene.

The rearrangement joins TRBV4-1 to TRBJ2-6; D might be TRBD2 (6 bases). CDR3 length: 19 residues. From germline, CDR1 is MGHRA and CDR2 YSYEKL. V gave up 1 base and J gave up 1 base, with 17 bases separating them. CDR3 nucleotide sequence: TGCGCCAGCAGCCAAGGGGGCGGAGGGTATTTATCTGGGGCCAACGTCCTGACTTTC. Its protein product is CASSQGGGGYLSGANVLTF.

The rearrangement uses TRBV18 and TRBJ2-7, with 7 bases matching TRBD1. The CDR3 runs to 15 residues. V gave up 5 bases and J gave up 4 bases; unmatched junction bases: 11. Germline CDR1 is KGHSH and CDR2 is LQKENI. CDR3: CASSVRQGSVYEQYF. CDR3 coding DNA: TGTGCCAGCTCAGTGAGACAGGGATCAGTATACGAGCAGTACTTC.

The sample holds many counts of this clone. V and J are TRBV5-6 and TRBJ1-1; a possible D gene is TRBD1 (6 bases). CDR1 and CDR2 (germline): SGHDT, YYEEEE. V shed 2 bases and J shed 1 base, with 15 bases lying between them. The CDR3 loop spans 16 amino acids. The CDR3, as DNA: TGTGCCAGCAGCTTCGGGGCGGGACACCCGAACACTGAAGCTTTCTTT. Protein sequence: CASSFGAGHPNTEAFF.

This clone was recorded a few times. The J gene is TRBJ2-1, the V gene TRBV11-2; 8 positions agree with TRBD2. This CDR3 contains 14 residues. Germline CDR1 is SGHAT and CDR2 is FQNNGV. J gave up 6 bases and V 4 bases, and 5 bases lay outside the gene matches. In DNA, the CDR3 is TGTGCCAGCAGCTATAGCGGGACACCCAATGAGCAGTTCTTC. Residues: CASSYSGTPNEQFF.